This T cell receptor (beta chain) was identified during a study of STAT5B mutations in CD4+ large granular lymphocyte leukemia. Study-wide results and limits: Main leukemic clonotypes were patient-specific, but about 26% appeared at low frequency elsewhere.

The repertoire was sequenced with immunoSEQ multiplex PCR; TCRdb's copy has only in-frame clones and lacks some. The table lists tens of thousands of clones, around 84% of them singletons. The V end lost 2 bases, the J end lost 4 bases, and 15 bases lay between the germline ends. The CDR3 runs 15 residues. Germline CDR1 reads SEHNR; CDR2 reads FQNEAQ (reference sequence). As to this clone: Its target is not known.

The chain has TRBV7-9 and TRBJ2-7; D is possibly TRBD1 (5 bases). The source is a human donor in good health. The sample taken for sequencing was CD4+ T cells from blood buffy coats. The CDR3: CASSLSQGSSYEQYF. The CDR3, as DNA: TGTGCCAGCAGCTTATCCCAGGGCTCGTCGTACGAGCAGTACTTC.